This passage covers 2 T cell receptor beta chains from one sample sequenced in a study of tumor-infiltrating lymphocytes in oesophageal squamous cell carcinoma. Using its own MiXCR run on the PCR reads, TCRdb lists one record per CDR3 protein. The sample carries more than 15,000 distinct CDR3 sequences, 45% to 50% recorded once. Sequences were obtained from esophageal tumor tissue. The receptors stem from a male donor with esophageal squamous cell carcinoma.

On this clonotype: One base away lies a much larger clone, so this may be a sequencing read error. The chain couples TRBV6-6 to TRBJ2-6; D is perhaps TRBD2 (6 bases). CDR1 is MNHNY, CDR2 SVGAGI, per germline (reference sequence). The CDR3 consists of 12 residues. CDR3 sequence reads: CASSYERGTLQF. The DNA of the CDR3 is TGTGCCAGCAGTTACGAACGGGGGACCCTCCAATTT.

The chain couples TRBV24-1 to TRBJ2-1; 8 nucleotides agree with TRBD2. Germline V gene data show CDR1 as KGHDR and CDR2 as SFDVKD. V trimming: 1 base; J trimming: 0 bases; junction bases outside the gene matches: 10. This CDR3 spans 19 amino acids. The CDR3 sequence: CATSDLRAGDSNSYNEQFF. CDR3 nucleotides: TGTGCCACCAGTGATTTAAGAGCGGGGGACTCTAACTCCTACAATGAGCAGTTCTTC.